This T cell receptor (beta chain) originates from a study of cytomegalovirus exposure and HLA in healthy donors. The CDR3 length is 14 residues. Germline loops: CDR1 SGDLS, CDR2 YYNGEE. Trimming left V 3 bases short and J 2 bases short, with 9 bases between. Each of the donors was a healthy bone marrow donor. The PCR ran on 60 Vbeta and 13 Jbeta primers. Measured with immunoSEQ multiplex PCR; TCRdb has only the in-frame clones, and not every one. The sample lists under 130,000 clones, around 72% occurring once. With regard to this clone: Its target is unknown.

Study-wide findings and caveats: HLA allele associations emerged for fewer than 20,000 TCR beta sequences in a later analysis, at 0.05 false discovery rate. A later analysis linked a missense DCLRE1C variant to TCR beta V- and J-gene trimming.

J is TRBJ2-1 and V is TRBV9; D not resolved. Specimen: PBMCs. The sequence came from a male donor in good health and CMV-seronegative. CDR3 DNA sequence: TGTGCCAGCAGCGCGACTGATACCTACAATGAGCAGTTCTTC. This codes for CASSATDTYNEQFF. Full variable domain (outside the CDR3, taken from reference TRBV9 and TRBJ2-1): DSGVTQTPKHLITATGQRVTLRCSPRSGDLSVYWYQQSLDQGLQFLIQYYNGEERAKGNILERFSAQQFPDLHSELNLSSLELGDSALYFCASSATDTYNEQFFGPGTRLTVL.